The rows below give T cell receptor beta chains drawn from one sample of a study of cytomegalovirus exposure and HLA in healthy donors. TCRdb's copy holds only in-frame clones and misses some; the assay was immunoSEQ multiplex PCR. The repertoire holds 140,000 to 150,000 clones, 84% seen once, with roughly 2.7% in the top ten. The sequencing input was PBMCs. The receptors originated from a boy aged 2-9 years in good health and CMV-seronegative. The CDR3 runs from the conserved cysteine through the conserved F or W. D genes are given only for firm matches. The size entry is marked missing in some rows and otherwise reads once, few, many or a size class.

TRBJ1-2 . . TRBV5-1 TGCGCCAGCAGCTTGGGACAGAACTATGGCTACACCTTC CASSLGQNYGYTF
TRBJ2-1 . TRBD2 TRBV14 TGTGCCAGCAGCCAGTCACCGGGACTAGCGGGTTACAATGAGCAGTTCTTC CASSQSPGLAGYNEQFF
TRBJ2-1 once . TRBV4-2 TGTGCCAGCAGCCAAGAGCAGCGGAATTACTACAATGAGCAGTTCTTC CASSQEQRNYYNEQFF
TRBJ2-3 . . TRBV7-9 TGTGCCAGCAGCTTAAGAGAAATCACAGATACGCAGTATTTT CASSLREITDTQYF
TRBJ1-3 . TRBD1 TRBV5-6 TGTGCCAGTTCCGGGCTAACCGGGACAGTTGGAAACACCATATATTTT CASSGLTGTVGNTIYF
TRBJ2-3 once . TRBV15 TGTGCCACCAGTCGACCGGAACCAGTCGTTGGAGGAGATACGCAGTATTTT CATSRPEPVVGGDTQYF
TRBJ1-6 once . TRBV27 TGTGCCAGCAGTGCACCTGGGCCGAGGGCGCCCCTCCACTTT CASSAPGPRAPLHF
TRBJ1-5 . TRBD1 TRBV7-9 TGTGCCAGCAGCTTAGGGGACAGGGTGGGTGGCAATCAGCCCCAGCATTTT CASSLGDRVGGNQPQHF
TRBJ2-7 . . TRBV10-1 TGCGCCAGCAGTGCTAGCTACGAGCAGTACTTC CASSASYEQYF
TRBJ2-2 . TRBD2 TRBV6-5 TGTGCCAGCAGTTACGCTAGCGGGGGGGCGCCCGGGGAGCTGTTTTTT CASSYASGGAPGELFF
TRBJ2-3 . . TRBV6-1 TGTGCCAGCAGTGTCAGGGCCACAGATACGCAGTATTTT CASSVRATDTQYF
TRBJ2-5 . . TRBV30 TGTGCCTGGAGTGTTGGATTAGCGGCGGTACAAGAGACCCAGTACTTC CAWSVGLAAVQETQYF
TRBJ1-2 . TRBD1 TRBV5-1 TGCGCCAGCAGCTTCGACAGGGTCGGGGGCTACACCTTC CASSFDRVGGYTF
TRBJ2-7 . . TRBV5-1 TGCGCCAGCAGCTTCCGGGAAAAAGGATACGAGCAGTACTTC CASSFREKGYEQYF
TRBJ1-2 . . TRBV27 TGTGCCAGCAGTTTTACCGGGAACTATGGCTACACCTTC CASSFTGNYGYTF
TRBJ2-7 . TRBD1 TRBV10-3 TGTGCCATCAGTAACTGGACAGGCCACGAGCAGTACTTC CAISNWTGHEQYF
TRBJ2-7 many TRBD2 TRBV28 TGTGCCAGCAGTTTATCCCCGGGGGGCTACGAGCAGTACTTC CASSLSPGGYEQYF
TRBJ1-2 few . TRBV5-1 TGCGCCAGCACCCAGGAACCAGGAAGAATCTATGGCTACACCTTC CASTQEPGRIYGYTF
TRBJ1-2 . . TRBV6-6 TGTGCCAGCAGTTACTCTTTTTCAGGGGAGTCATACACCTTC CASSYSFSGESYTF
TRBJ2-5 . . TRBV11-2 TGTGCCAGCAGCCTAGTCCTCTCCGGAGGGTACCAAGAGACCCAGTACTTC CASSLVLSGGYQETQYF
TRBJ2-5 . . TRBV7-5 TGTGTCAGAAGCACCCGAATTTCCGGGACTCGCCAAGAGACCCAGTACTTC CVRSTRISGTRQETQYF
TRBJ2-1 . . TRBV5-6 TGTGCCAGCAGCGTGGGCCCCTCGGCGGCCTACAATGAGCAGTTCTTC CASSVGPSAAYNEQFF
TRBJ2-7 . . TRBV6-5 TGTGCCAGCAGTTCGGGATCGGCGGGATTCGAAAAGCAGTACTTC CASSSGSAGFEKQYF
TRBJ2-7 . . TRBV5-4 TGTGCCAGCAGCTTGTCGCGGAACGCCTACGAGCAGTACTTC CASSLSRNAYEQYF
TRBJ2-1 . . TRBV21-1 TGTGCCAGCAGCACATCCAGGGACAGGGCGAATGAGCAGTTCTTC CASSTSRDRANEQFF
TRBJ2-2 . TRBD2 TRBV7-3 TGTGCCAGCAGCTTAGTACTAGCGGGAGGGGCCGGGGAGCTGTTTTTT CASSLVLAGGAGELFF
TRBJ2-7 . TRBD2 TRBV5-1 TGCGCCAGCAGCTTGGGCGGGAGGGATTCCGACGAGCAGTACTTC CASSLGGRDSDEQYF
TRBJ2-3 . TRBD1 TRBV6-4 TGTGCCAGCAGTGAAGGACAGGGGTCAGATACGCAGTATTTT CASSEGQGSDTQYF
TRBJ1-1 . TRBD1 TRBV4-2 TGTGCCAGCAGTCCCACGAGGGGGCTAAAAAACACTGAAGCTTTCTTT CASSPTRGLKNTEAFF
TRBJ2-1 . TRBD2 TRBV28 TGTGCCAGCAGGCCCGACCGGACTAGCGCTTACAATGAGCAGTTCTTC CASRPDRTSAYNEQFF
TRBJ2-7 . . TRBV5-4 TGTGCCAGCAGCTTGGTCCCGGGCGAGCAGTACTTC CASSLVPGEQYF
TRBJ1-1 . . TRBV9 TGTGCCAGCAGCCGGGACTCTACCACGGCTTTCTTT CASSRDSTTAFF
TRBJ2-1 . TRBD1 TRBV10-2 TGCGCCAGCAGTGACCCGCTCGGGACAGGTAGCGACAATGAGCAGTTCTTC CASSDPLGTGSDNEQFF
TRBJ2-7 . TRBD1 TRBV5-4 TGTGCCAGCAGCAGGACAGGAAGGAACTACGAGCAGTACTTC CASSRTGRNYEQYF
TRBJ2-2 . TRBD1 TRBV5-5 TGTGCCAGCAGCTTGGGTACAGGGGGCGGCGGGGAGCTGTTTTTT CASSLGTGGGGELFF
TRBJ1-1 . . TRBV7-8 TGTGCCAGCAGTACCGGACTAGGGGGGCGCACTGAAGCTTTCTTT CASSTGLGGRTEAFF
TRBJ2-7 . . TRBV2 TGTGCCAGCACAGCAGGCCCCTACGAGCAGTACTTC CASTAGPYEQYF
TRBJ1-5 few . TRBV6-1 TGTGCCAGCGAACTAGGAGGGGCCAATCAGCCCCAGCATTTT CASELGGANQPQHF
TRBJ2-7 . TRBD2 TRBV4-1 TGCGCCAGCAGCCAAGTGACTAGCGCTTCCTACGAGCAGTACTTC CASSQVTSASYEQYF
TRBJ1-1 . TRBD1 TRBV7-9 TGTGCCAGCAGCTTACAGGGGGGCACTGAAGCTTTCTTT CASSLQGGTEAFF
TRBJ1-1 . . TRBV6-5 TGTGCCAGCAGTTATCACGCTCCGAGGGCGAACACTGAAGCTTTCTTT CASSYHAPRANTEAFF
TRBJ1-2 once TRBD1 TRBV6-1 TGTGCCATTTTCTCGGGACAGGTCTTTTATGGCTACACCTTC CAIFSGQVFYGYTF
TRBJ1-2 . . TRBV9 TGTGCCAGCAGCGTAGGCAGGGTGGATGGCTACACCTTC CASSVGRVDGYTF
TRBJ2-1 . TRBD2 TRBV7-9 TGTGCCAGCAGCCCCCGGGGGGGCTCCTACAATGAGCAGTTCTTC CASSPRGGSYNEQFF
TRBJ2-3 . TRBD1 TRBV5-1 TGCGCCAGCAGGTCGACAGGGGTCGGGGGAGATACGCAGTATTTT CASRSTGVGGDTQYF
TRBJ1-1 once . TRBV6-5 TGTGCCAGCAGTTACCGGGGTGAAGCTTTCTTT CASSYRGEAFF
TRBJ1-6 . . TRBV10-3 TGTGCCATCAGTGAGTCGACAGCAAGCAAGAGAAATTCACCCCTCCACTTT CAISESTASKRNSPLHF
TRBJ1-2 . . TRBV11-2 TGTGCCAGCAGCTTAACCAGGGGACGTGGCTATGGCTACACCTTC CASSLTRGRGYGYTF
TRBJ2-5 . . TRBV10-3 TGTGCCATCAGTCCCGGGACTGCGCTTCGGGAGACCCAGTACTTC CAISPGTALRETQYF
TRBJ2-7 once . TRBV7-9 TGTGCCAGCAGCGCCCACCACAGCTCCTACGAGCAGTACTTC CASSAHHSSYEQYF
TRBJ2-1 . TRBD2 TRBV14 TGTGCCAGCAGCCAACCGCGGGAGACCTCCTACAATGAGCAGTTCTTC CASSQPRETSYNEQFF
TRBJ1-1 . TRBD1 TRBV7-2 TGTGCCAGCAGCGTCAACAGGGGAGATACTGAAGCTTTCTTT CASSVNRGDTEAFF
TRBJ1-5 . TRBD1 TRBV7-8 TGTGCCAGCAGCTTAAGGGGGCCGGGTCAGCCCCAGCATTTT CASSLRGPGQPQHF
TRBJ2-2 . . TRBV7-9 TGTTCCAGCAGCTCCGACAGATTAAACACCGGGGAGCTGTTTTTT CSSSSDRLNTGELFF
TRBJ2-2 . . TRBV28 TGTGCCAGCACTACACAGGGGGGGAGGGAGCTGTTTTTT CASTTQGGRELFF
TRBJ2-1 . . TRBV6-5 TGTGCCAGCAGTTCTGAGGGCCCAGGCTCCTACAATGAGCAGTTCTTC CASSSEGPGSYNEQFF
TRBJ1-5 . . TRBV6-5 TGTGCCAGCAGTTACTCGAGAGTTAATCAGCCCCAGCATTTT CASSYSRVNQPQHF